A selection of T cell receptor beta chains follows, all from one sample in a study of cytomegalovirus exposure and HLA in healthy donors. Assay used: immunoSEQ multiplex PCR; TCRdb lists only in-frame clones, some missing. The sample carries about 120,000 clones, roughly 8.6% recorded once. Source material: PBMCs. These receptors all come from a woman aged 40 to 50 in good health and CMV-seropositive. CDR3s include the opening cysteine and the closing phenylalanine or tryptophan. The D gene is left open where the match is weak. Clone sizes are given selectively: once, few, many, or a class where the clone is expanded.

v_call	j_call	clone_size	d_call	cdr3_nt	cdr3_aa
TRBV10-2	TRBJ1-2	few	NA	TGCGCCAGCAGTGAGGAGGGGGTTCTGAACTATGGCTACACCTTC	CASSEEGVLNYGYTF
TRBV9	TRBJ1-2	few	NA	TGTGCCAGCAGCGTAGGGGGGGTCCCTAGCTATGGCTACACCTTC	CASSVGGVPSYGYTF
TRBV18	TRBJ2-7	few	NA	TGTGCCAGCTCACCAGGACAGAACGAGCAGTACTTC	CASSPGQNEQYF
TRBV30	TRBJ2-7	few	NA	TGTGCCTGGAGTGTACATGTGACAGGTGTCGCCGAGCAGTACTTC	CAWSVHVTGVAEQYF
TRBV19	TRBJ2-3	NA	NA	TGTGCCACCGAATTACAGCATACGCAGTATTTT	CATELQHTQYF
TRBV6-5	TRBJ2-1	NA	NA	TGTGCCAGCAGGACACGAAGCTCCTACAATGAGCAGTTCTTC	CASRTRSSYNEQFF
TRBV19	TRBJ1-5	NA	NA	TGTGCCAGTAGTATAGCGGCAGGGGTTGATCAGCCCCAGCATTTT	CASSIAAGVDQPQHF
TRBV7-9	TRBJ1-2	NA	NA	TGTGCCAGCAGCCGCGACACCTTGTATGGCTACACCTTC	CASSRDTLYGYTF
TRBV30	TRBJ2-1	few	TRBD1	TGTGCCTGGAGTTCGACAGGGGCTAATGAGCAGTTCTTC	CAWSSTGANEQFF
TRBV9	TRBJ2-3	few	NA	TGTGCCAGCAGCGTAGACGGCGGAGGCACAGATACGCAGTATTTT	CASSVDGGGTDTQYF
TRBV7-6	TRBJ1-1	few	TRBD1	TGTGCCAGCAGCTTATCAGGGGGCGCGTTGGGCACTGAAGCTTTCTTT	CASSLSGGALGTEAFF
TRBV11-2	TRBJ2-7	many	NA	TGTGCCAGCAGCCTAGAGGTAGGGGTACGGTACGAGCAGTACTTC	CASSLEVGVRYEQYF
TRBV6-1	TRBJ2-7	NA	TRBD2	TGTGCCAGCAGTGAGACTAGCGGGGACTACGAGCAGTACTTC	CASSETSGDYEQYF
TRBV28	TRBJ1-2	NA	TRBD1	TGTGCCAGCAAAACAGGGGTTGGAAACTATGGCTACACCTTC	CASKTGVGNYGYTF
TRBV15	TRBJ1-2	few	TRBD1	TGTGCCACCAGCAGAGGGGGGACAGGGTGGCTTGATGGCTACACCTTC	CATSRGGTGWLDGYTF
TRBV5-4	TRBJ2-3	few	TRBD2	TGTGCCAGCAGCCAAATAGCGGGGGGGCCCACAGATACGCAGTATTTT	CASSQIAGGPTDTQYF
TRBV2	TRBJ2-7	few	NA	TGTGCCAGCAGAGAAGGGGGGGGAGACTACGAGCAGTACTTC	CASREGGGDYEQYF
TRBV6-4	TRBJ1-1	few	NA	TGTGCCAGCAGTCCTAACGTGCTAAGTACTGAAGCTTTCTTT	CASSPNVLSTEAFF
TRBV28	TRBJ1-4	NA	TRBD1	TGTGCCAGCAGTCCCAGAGGGGGCCTGCTGGGTGAAAAACTGTTTTTT	CASSPRGGLLGEKLFF
TRBV6-5	TRBJ1-2	NA	NA	TGTGCCAGCAGCACCCCAGGGGTCGGGGGCTACACCTTC	CASSTPGVGGYTF
TRBV5-6	TRBJ1-1	NA	TRBD1	TGTGCCAGCAGCAGAACCGGGACAGACCTTATGAACACTGAAGCTTTCTTT	CASSRTGTDLMNTEAFF
TRBV6-1	TRBJ1-1	NA	NA	TGTGCCAGCAGTGATAGTCGGTGGACTGAAGCTTTCTTT	CASSDSRWTEAFF
TRBV5-1	TRBJ1-4	few	TRBD1	TGCGCCAGCAGCGAGGGACAGGGGGACGAAAAACTGTTTTTT	CASSEGQGDEKLFF
TRBV14	TRBJ1-5	NA	NA	TGTGCCAGCTCTATGACAGGCCCAAATCAGCCCCAGCATTTT	CASSMTGPNQPQHF
TRBV6-1	TRBJ2-1	few	NA	TGTGCCAGCAGCCGGTCCGATTCCTCCAATGAGCAGTTCTTC	CASSRSDSSNEQFF
TRBV2	TRBJ1-5	NA	TRBD1	TGTGCCAGCAGAAGTCAGGGGACAGGAATCTATCAGCCCCAGCATTTT	CASRSQGTGIYQPQHF
TRBV6-6	TRBJ1-1	NA	NA	TGTGCCAGCAGTTACTCCGTGGGGGGCACTGAAGCTTTCTTT	CASSYSVGGTEAFF
TRBV29-1	TRBJ2-5	few	NA	TGCAGCGTTGAACCCCTTCGGGGGGAGACCCAGTACTTC	CSVEPLRGETQYF
TRBV7-3	TRBJ1-1	few	NA	TGTGCCAGCAGCTCCACAGCCCAGTCGCGAGCTTTCTTT	CASSSTAQSRAFF
TRBV28	TRBJ1-1	NA	NA	TGTGCCAGCAGATGGTCGGGTGTGAACACTGAAGCTTTCTTT	CASRWSGVNTEAFF
TRBV11-2	TRBJ1-2	few	NA	TGTGCCAGCAGCTTAGATCGGCCAGGGACTTATGGCTACACCTTC	CASSLDRPGTYGYTF
TRBV4-2	TRBJ1-1	NA	TRBD1	TGTGCCAGCAGCCGGAGGTCAGGGGGGAACACTGAAGCTTTCTTT	CASSRRSGGNTEAFF
TRBV6-5	TRBJ1-1	NA	NA	TGTGCCAGCAGGCCTAACAGGCTTATGAACACTGAAGCTTTCTTT	CASRPNRLMNTEAFF
TRBV4-1	TRBJ1-2	few	NA	TGCGCCAGCCGGTCGGGGGTTGGCGGCTACACCTTC	CASRSGVGGYTF
TRBV12-5	TRBJ1-2	few	NA	TGTGCTAGTGGTCCGGGGAGCCTTAACTATGGCTACACCTTC	CASGPGSLNYGYTF
TRBV11-3	TRBJ2-1	few	NA	TGTGCCAGCAGCTCGGCGGCCTACAATGAGCAGTTCTTC	CASSSAAYNEQFF